The 32 T cell receptor beta chains below were found in one sample sequenced in a study of metastatic and nonmetastatic thyroid tumors. TCRdb used MiXCR to call clones anew from the PCR reads. Of about 89,000 clones listed, around 12% are singletons. Every patient underwent thyroid surgery untreated. The specimen sequenced was tumor tissue. The receptor source for this set is a female donor with papillary thyroid cancer or a benign thyroid nodule (not recorded which). Some clones in this sample may be carry-over from other donors' samples.

Many counts were recorded for this clone. Other DNA sequences in this specimen translate into the identical CDR3. The gene calls are TRBV5-1 and TRBJ2-1; tentatively, D is TRBD2 (6 bases). The V gene's germline CDR1 is SGHRS and CDR2 YFSETQ. The ends were cut back, 0 bases at V and 7 bases at J, with 11 bases in the middle. This CDR3 region has 14 residues. CDR3 coding DNA: TGCGCCAGCAGCTTGGAAAGGAGGGATAATGAGCAGTTCTTC. Translating gives CASSLERRDNEQFF.

The V gene is TRBV6-1, the J gene TRBJ1-5; weak D call: TRBD1 (6 bases). Germline-derived CDR1 and CDR2 are MNHNS and SASEGT. This CDR3 comprises 15 residues. V lost 5 bases and J 6 bases, leaving 17 bases between the germline ends. The CDR3 is CASSTSPTGAQPQHF. DNA for the CDR3: TGTGCCAGCAGTACGTCCCCGACAGGCGCTCAGCCCCAGCATTTT.

This clone was seen many times. The V call is TRBV5-1, the J call TRBJ2-1; D possibly corresponds to TRBD1 (5 bases). The CDR3 extends over 12 amino acids. Trimming left V 4 bases short and J 7 bases short, with 9 bases between. Germline V CDR1 and CDR2: SGHRS, YFSETQ. Here the CDR3 DNA reads TGCGCCAGCAGCACTGACAGAAATGAGCAGTTCTTC. Its translation: CASSTDRNEQFF. The full variable domain, completed using reference TRBV5-1 and TRBJ2-1, is KAGVTQTPRYLIKTRGQQVTLSCSPISGHRSVSWYQQTPGQGLQFLFEYFSETQRNKGNFPGRFSGRQFSNSRSEMNVSTLELGDSALYLCASSTDRNEQFFGPGTRLTVL.

Many counts were recorded for this clone. V gene TRBV2 combines with J gene TRBJ2-7; D is possibly TRBD1 or TRBD2 (5 bases each). The CDR3 spans 13 residues. V shed 6 bases and J shed 1 base, with 10 bases lying between them. CDR1 and CDR2 (germline): SNHLY, FYNNEI. The DNA for the CDR3 is TGTGCCAGCAGGGTGGGGGTGTCCTACGAGCAGTACTTC. This translates into CASRVGVSYEQYF.

As to this clone: A much larger clone lies one base from this, so it may be a read error. This chain connects TRBV25-1 to TRBJ1-1; D perhaps matches TRBD1 (5 bases). Trimming pared 3 bases from V and 13 bases from J, leaving 15 bases between. Germline V lookup: CDR1 MGHDK, CDR2 SYGVNS. The CDR3 covers 12 residues. The CDR3 loop is CASSDRRWGDFF. In nucleotides, the CDR3 is TGTGCCAGCAGTGACAGGAGGTGGGGGGATTTCTTT. Supplemented by reference TRBV25-1 and TRBJ1-1, the full variable domain reads EADIYQTPRYLVIGTGKKITLECSQTMGHDKMYWYQQDPGMELHLIHYSYGVNSTEKGDLSSESTVSRIRTEHFPLTLESARPSHTSQYLCASSDRRWGDFFGQGTRLTVV.

On this clone itself: A much bigger clone sits one base away, suggesting this may be a read error. The chain joins TRBV20-1 to TRBJ2-1, with D possibly TRBD1 on 6 matching bases. The germline V gene has CDR1 DFQATT and CDR2 SNEGSKA (reference sequence). The CDR3 loop spans 16 amino acids. V was cut by 1 base and J by 7 bases, with 20 bases left in between. CDR3 sequence: CSARGGLGFLGNEQFF. The CDR3, as DNA: TGCAGTGCTAGAGGGGGGCTAGGTTTTCTAGGGAATGAGCAGTTCTTC.

There are many counts of this clone. The V gene is TRBV6-1, the J gene TRBJ2-7; TRBD1 might be the D (6 bases). CDR3 length: 14 amino acids. Trimming stripped 7 bases from V and 5 bases from J, with 18 bases between. The germline gives CDR1 MNHNS, CDR2 SASEGT. The CDR3 bases are TGTGCCAGCACCCAAACTAGAGGGGGTGACGAGCAGTACTTC. Translated: CASTQTRGGDEQYF.

This clone was observed a handful of times. A read error is possible here, since a much larger clone lies one base away. The chain uses TRBV19 and TRBJ2-3; D tentatively fits TRBD1 or TRBD2 (5 bases each). The CDR3 totals 12 residues. V dropped 1 base and J dropped 9 bases, with 8 bases sitting between them. In germline, CDR1 is LNHDA, CDR2 SQIVND (reference sequence). Written as DNA, the CDR3 is TGTGCCAGTAGTATAGCCCGGGGCACGCAGTATTTT. Amino acid sequence: CASSIARGTQYF.

This clone was seen many times. The chain is built from TRBV20-1 and TRBJ2-7; 9 nucleotides agree with TRBD1. CDR1 and CDR2 from the germline V gene are DFQATT and SNEGSKA (reference sequence). The CDR3 length is 15 residues. V trimming: 0 bases; J trimming: 6 bases; junction bases outside the gene matches: 9. The CDR3 region is CSAREGTGYHSEQYF. For the CDR3, the DNA is TGCAGTGCTAGAGAGGGGACAGGGTATCACAGCGAGCAGTACTTC.

Many counts were recorded for this clone. The chain recombines TRBV20-1 with TRBJ1-5; possibly TRBD1 for D (5 bases). This CDR3 has 13 amino acids. Germline V gene lookup returns CDR1 DFQATT and CDR2 SNEGSKA (reference sequence). V was pared by 3 bases and J by 8 bases, with 14 bases between. This CDR3 reads CSARGRGIEPQHF. The CDR3 nucleotides are TGCAGTGCTAGGGGGCGGGGGATAGAGCCCCAGCATTTT.

Details on this clone: One base away lies a much larger clone, so this may be a sequencing read error. This CDR3 is also generated by other DNA sequences in the sample. The chain links TRBV24-1 to TRBJ2-3, with 8 nucleotides matching TRBD2. CDR1 KGHDR and CDR2 SFDVKD come from the germline V gene. CDR3 size: 16 residues. Written as DNA, the CDR3 is TGTGCCGCCAGTGATTTAGGTCGGGAGGGCCTAGATACGCAGTATTTT. Its protein product is CAASDLGREGLDTQYF.

Comments on this clone: Since a much larger clone is just one base distant, this may be a read error. V is TRBV11-2 and J is TRBJ2-3, with 10 positions matching TRBD2. The CDR3 is made up of 17 amino acids. J gave up 1 base and V 6 bases, and 10 bases lay outside the gene matches. Looked up from germline, CDR1 is SGHAT and CDR2 is FQNNGV. CDR3 protein: CASSYLAGVGGTDTQYF. Here the CDR3 DNA reads TGTGCCAGCAGTTACCTAGCGGGAGTTGGGGGCACAGATACGCAGTATTTT.

This clone came up many times. This chain uses TRBV20-1 with TRBJ2-1; TRBD2 matches at 7 bases. This CDR3 comprises 15 residues. Per germline, CDR1 DFQATT and CDR2 SNEGSKA (reference sequence). The V and J ends lost 1 base and 4 bases, in that order; junction bases with no gene match: 7. CDR3 bases: TGCAGTGCTAGAGCAGGCGGGAGATGGTACAATGAGCAGTTCTTC. Residues: CSARAGGRWYNEQFF.

The chain links TRBV5-4 to TRBJ2-7; tentatively, D is TRBD1 or TRBD2 (5 bases each). The CDR3 contains 15 residues. Per germline, CDR1 SGHNT and CDR2 YYREEE (reference sequence). The V end was cut by 1 base, the J end by 4 bases, with 15 bases between. DNA of the CDR3: TGTGCCAGCAGCTTGTCAGGGACGATGGGTTACGAGCAGTACTTC. Translated, it gives CASSLSGTMGYEQYF. The variable domain in full, completed from reference TRBV5-4 and TRBJ2-7, reads ETGVTQSPTHLIKTRGQQVTLRCSSQSGHNTVSWYQQALGQGPQFIFQYYREEENGRGNFPPRFSGLQFPNYSSELNVNALELDDSALYLCASSLSGTMGYEQYFGPGTRLTVT.

This clone has only a few counts. A much larger clone sits a single nucleotide away, making a read error possible. Distinct nucleotide sequences in the sample also encode this CDR3. The rearrangement uses TRBV19 and TRBJ2-7; 8 bases fit TRBD2. This CDR3 is built from 14 residues. Germline CDR1 is LNHDA and CDR2 is SQIVND (reference sequence). CDR3 region: CASSIRTSKYEQYF. CDR3 bases: TGCGCCAGTAGTATTCGGACTAGCAAATACGAGCAGTACTTC.

This clone was found many times. The chain has TRBV6-1 and TRBJ1-4, with a tentative D call TRBD1 (6 bases). Trimming took 10 bases from V and 0 from J, leaving 21 bases between them. The CDR3 covers 17 residues. Germline loops: CDR1 MNHNS, CDR2 SASEGT. Written as DNA, the CDR3 is TGTGCCACCAGGGGCCCCGCGAGCGGTCCAACTAATGAAAAACTGTTTTTT. This sequence encodes CATRGPASGPTNEKLFF.

This chain joins TRBV20-1 and TRBJ2-1, with 11 nucleotides matching TRBD2. The CDR3 length is 18 residues. Trimming at V came to 1 base and at J to 0 bases, leaving 8 bases not matched to a gene. Germline V gene sequence: CDR1 DFQATT, CDR2 SNEGSKA (reference sequence). The CDR3 reads CSARGGEGLAVSYNEQFF. The CDR3, as DNA: TGCAGTGCTAGAGGTGGCGAGGGACTAGCGGTCTCCTACAATGAGCAGTTCTTC.

This clone has more than one count but fewer than ten. Sequence at one end of the junction differs from germline and may be a read error. The rearrangement uses TRBV29-1 and TRBJ2-7; D possibly corresponds to TRBD1 (8 bases). The germline V gene has CDR1 SQVTM and CDR2 ANQGSEA. This CDR3 is built from 14 residues. In DNA form, the CDR3 reads TGCAGCGCTGAAGACACAGGGGGGGTTGACGAGCAGTACTTC. Translating it yields CSAEDTGGVDEQYF.

This clone was picked up a small number of times. An end of the junction differs from the germline gene, which may be a read error. The V call is TRBV6-6, the J call TRBJ1-6, with a possible D match to TRBD1 (5 bases). The CDR3 length is 15 residues. Germline V CDR1 and CDR2: MNHNY, SVGAGI (reference sequence). The CDR3 nucleotides are TGTGCCAGCAGTTACTCCGAGGGGACGAGATCACCACTCAACTTT. This codes for CASSYSEGTRSPLNF.

The J gene is TRBJ1-1, the V gene TRBV7-9; D is unresolved. Germline CDR1 and CDR2: SEHNR and FQNEAQ (reference sequence). The CDR3 length is 13 residues. Trimming took off 6 bases at V and 4 bases at J, with 12 bases between the two ends. CDR3 DNA sequence: TGTGCCAGCAGATTAACACTTGTCACTGAAGCTTTCTTT. Encoded protein: CASRLTLVTEAFF.

This clone came up many times. The chain employs TRBV28 and TRBJ2-3; 9 bases are a match to TRBD1. The CDR3 length is 13 residues. Germline trimming cut 8 bases from V and 3 bases from J; bases unmatched to any gene: 3. CDR1 and CDR2 (germline): MDHEN, SYDVKM. In nucleotides, the CDR3 is TGTGCCAGCCTCGGGACAGGGACAGATACGCAGTATTTT. This sequence encodes CASLGTGTDTQYF.

This clone is a singleton in its sample. The chain has TRBV5-1 and TRBJ1-2, with D unresolved. Germline values: CDR1 SGHRS, CDR2 YFSETQ. V shed 3 bases and J shed 5 bases, with 11 bases lying between them. This CDR3 contains 13 residues. CDR3 sequence (DNA): TGCGCCAGCAGCTCCTCCCTGAGATATGGCTACACCTTC. It yields the protein CASSSSLRYGYTF.

This clone was seen ten or more times. The chain links TRBV10-3 to TRBJ2-1; TRBD2 agrees at 12 bases. The germline gives CDR1 ENHRY, CDR2 SYGVKD. Trimming at V came to 6 bases and at J to 10 bases, leaving 1 base not matched to a gene. This CDR3 has 12 amino acids. CDR3 in amino acids: CAIRTSGREQFF. CDR3 DNA sequence: TGTGCCATCAGGACTAGCGGGAGAGAGCAGTTCTTC.

At least ten counts were recorded for this clone. The chain links TRBV7-2 to TRBJ2-1; a weak D match, TRBD2 (6 bases). Deletions cut 5 bases from V and 9 bases from J, with 23 bases between. Germline-derived CDR1 and CDR2 are SGHTA and FQGNSA. This CDR3 is built from 16 residues. The CDR3 DNA reads as TGTGCCAGCAGCATACCACCGGGACTTTCATTTGCTGAGCAGTTCTTC. This sequence encodes CASSIPPGLSFAEQFF.

This clone was seen ten or more times. V usage is TRBV12-3 or TRBV12-4 and J usage is TRBJ2-3; TRBD2 is a possible D gene (6 bases). This CDR3 is built from 12 residues. Trimming took off 7 bases at V and 5 bases at J, with 10 bases between the two ends. The CDR3 reads CASIIAVDTQYF. The CDR3 DNA reads TGTGCCAGCATTATAGCGGTAGATACGCAGTATTTT.

This clone showed up many times. V usage is TRBV12-3 or TRBV12-4 and J usage is TRBJ2-7, with TRBD1 matching 7 bases. The ends lost 5 bases at V and 0 bases at J; junction bases unmatched: 7. The CDR3 is made up of 15 amino acids. The CDR3 bases are TGTGCCAGCAGTAAGAGACAGGGTATCTCCTACGAGCAGTACTTC. Its translation is CASSKRQGISYEQYF.

This clone came up a few times. One end of the junction varies from germline; a read error may be responsible. The rearrangement uses TRBV6-1 and TRBJ2-6; 10 nucleotides match TRBD1. The CDR3 extends over 17 amino acids. CDR1 is MNHNS, CDR2 SASEGT, per germline. In DNA form, the CDR3 reads TGTGCCAGCAGACGGGACAGGGGCTCGTCTGGGGCCAACTTCCTGACTTTC. It encodes CASRRDRGSSGANFLTF.

There are many counts of this clone. A much larger clonotype is one base distant, so this may be a read error. This rearrangement joins TRBV12-3 or TRBV12-4 to TRBJ1-2, with a weak D call TRBD1 (6 bases). CDR3 size: 12 residues. The CDR3 protein is CASSFLARQVHF. The CDR3 nucleotides read TGTGCCAGCAGTTTCTTAGCGAGACAGGTGCACTTC.

Concerning this clone: Other nucleotide sequences in the sample specify the same CDR3. The V call is TRBV18, the J call TRBJ2-3; D is perhaps TRBD2 (5 bases). This CDR3 contains 14 residues. V gave up 6 bases and J gave up 0 bases, with 10 bases separating them. Germline CDR1 is KGHSH and CDR2 is LQKENI. CDR3 sequence reads: CASSPEASTDTQYF. CDR3 sequence (DNA): TGTGCCAGCTCTCCGGAGGCGAGCACAGATACGCAGTATTTT.

This clone was seen only a few times. This may be a read error: a much more frequent sequence differs by one nucleotide. The V and J genes are TRBV2 and TRBJ2-2; TRBD2 matches 7 bases. The CDR3 runs to 15 residues. Germline V lookup: CDR1 SNHLY, CDR2 FYNNEI. The CDR3 loop reads CAEEMGLPYTGELFF. DNA of the CDR3: TGTGCGGAGGAAATGGGACTACCCTACACCGGGGAGCTGTTTTTT.

This clone appeared many times. This chain uses TRBV28 with TRBJ2-2, with unresolved D. The length of the CDR3 is 13 residues. V was shortened by 6 bases and J by 0 bases, with 5 bases between the two germline ends. The germline V gene has CDR1 MDHEN and CDR2 SYDVKM. CDR3 sequence (DNA): TGTGCCAGCAGAAACCCGAACACCGGGGAGCTGTTTTTT. Its translation is CASRNPNTGELFF.

This clone appeared many times. V gene TRBV14 combines with J gene TRBJ1-6; TRBD1 aligns across 8 bases. CDR1 SGHDN and CDR2 FVKESK come from the germline V gene. V was clipped by 3 bases and J by 11 bases; unmatched bases: 9. This CDR3 comprises 15 residues. In DNA, the CDR3 is TGTGCCAGCAGCCACCCTCAGGGGGCGAGAGCACCCCTCCACTTT. It encodes CASSHPQGARAPLHF.